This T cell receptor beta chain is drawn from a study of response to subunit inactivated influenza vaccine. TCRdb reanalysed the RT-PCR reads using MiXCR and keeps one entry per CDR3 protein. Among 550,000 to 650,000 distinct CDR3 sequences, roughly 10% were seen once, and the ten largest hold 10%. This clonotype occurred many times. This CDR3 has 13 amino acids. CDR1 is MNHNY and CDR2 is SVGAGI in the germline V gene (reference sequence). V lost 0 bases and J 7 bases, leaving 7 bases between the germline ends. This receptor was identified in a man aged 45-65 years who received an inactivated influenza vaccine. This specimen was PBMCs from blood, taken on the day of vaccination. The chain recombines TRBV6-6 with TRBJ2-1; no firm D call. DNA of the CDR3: TGTGCCAGCAGTTACTCGATGTGGAATGAGCAGTTCTTC. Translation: CASSYSMWNEQFF.